Below are 24 T cell receptor beta chains sequenced from a single sample in a study of CD8 T cells in Susac syndrome. Reverse transcription of about 0.45 to 1 ug RNA was carried out with random hexamers. TCRdb reprocessed the immunoSEQ multiplex PCR reads with MiXCR, giving one entry per CDR3 protein. The top ten clones hold roughly 0.094% of a sample with 150,000 to 250,000 distinct CDR3 sequences, nearly 95% of them seen once. Sequenced: CD4+ T cells from PBMCs. These receptors were obtained from a human donor with multiple sclerosis.

CDR3 amino acids: CSVYPLPSYNEQFF. In DNA form, the CDR3 reads TGCAGCGTTTATCCCCTACCCTCCTACAATGAGCAGTTCTTC. V usage is TRBV29-1 and J usage is TRBJ2-1; D is undetermined. The CDR3 has 14 residues. Trimming took off 5 bases at V and 0 bases at J, with 11 bases between the two ends. Germline V CDR1 and CDR2: SQVTM, ANQGSEA.

This clonotype showed up just once. The V call is TRBV3-1, the J call TRBJ1-1, with a tentative D call TRBD1 (5 bases). The CDR3 has 15 amino acids. Per germline, CDR1 LGHDT and CDR2 YNNKEL (reference sequence). V was shortened by 1 base and J by 1 base, with 10 bases between the two germline ends. The CDR3 nucleotides read TGTGCCAGCAGCCAAGGCGAGGGGCCGAACACTGAAGCTTTCTTT. This gives the protein CASSQGEGPNTEAFF.

The CDR3 reads CASSPRRSPSQETQYF. For the CDR3, the DNA is TGTGCCAGCAGCCCGAGGAGGAGTCCCTCCCAAGAGACCCAGTACTTC. The chain is built from TRBV7-9 and TRBJ2-5; possibly TRBD2 for D (5 bases). The CDR3 runs 16 residues. V lost 5 bases, J lost 1 base, and 17 bases lay in between. Germline V CDR1 and CDR2: SEHNR, FQNEAQ (reference sequence). The complete variable domain, with remaining parts taken from reference TRBV7-9 and TRBJ2-5, reads DTGVSQNPRHKITKRGQNVTFRCDPISEHNRLYWYRQTLGQGPEFLTYFQNEAQLEKSRLLSDRFSAERPKGSFSTLEIQRTEQGDSAMYLCASSPRRSPSQETQYFGPGTRLLVL.

This chain uses TRBV12-3 or TRBV12-4 with TRBJ1-1; D unresolved. The V end was cut by 3 bases, the J end by 0 bases, with 23 bases between. The CDR3 covers 19 residues. The CDR3 bases are TGTGCCAGCAGTTTGCAGATTACAGAACAGTCCGAGATGAACACTGAAGCTTTCTTT. Its protein product is CASSLQITEQSEMNTEAFF.

The chain has TRBV29-1 and TRBJ2-1; D gene uncertain. CDR3 length: 11 amino acids. Germline V CDR1 and CDR2: SQVTM, ANQGSEA. V gave up 4 bases and J gave up 14 bases, with 15 bases separating them. CDR3 nucleotide sequence: TGCAGCGTTGCTGGTGGGGATCAAAAGTTCTTC. Encoded protein: CSVAGGDQKFF.

V and J are TRBV18 and TRBJ1-1; 9 bases align to TRBD1. The V gene end was trimmed by 3 bases and the J gene end by 1 base; junction bases not matched to a gene: 3. This CDR3 is 15 amino acids long. Germline V gene lookup returns CDR1 KGHSH and CDR2 LQKENI. CDR3 DNA: TGTGCCAGCTCACCGGGACAGGGAACGAACACTGAAGCTTTCTTT. Translating gives CASSPGQGTNTEAFF.

The chain joins TRBV18 to TRBJ1-6, with TRBD1 as a possible D gene (5 bases). The CDR3 is made up of 14 amino acids. The germline gives CDR1 KGHSH, CDR2 LQKENI. V was cut by 3 bases and J by 8 bases, with 11 bases left in between. The CDR3 loop reads CASSPRQGDSPLHF. CDR3 DNA: TGTGCCAGCTCACCCAGGCAGGGTGATTCACCCCTCCACTTT.

This clonotype was seen once. This chain uses TRBV20-1 with TRBJ1-1; D might be TRBD1 (5 bases). The germline gives CDR1 DFQATT, CDR2 SNEGSKA (reference sequence). This CDR3 comprises 12 residues. The germline V and J ends were trimmed by 3 bases and 7 bases, with 12 bases remaining between them. In nucleotides, the CDR3 is TGCAGTGCTAGCGCCGGGACCCATGAAGCTTTCTTT. Its protein product is CSASAGTHEAFF.

The chain is built from TRBV2 and TRBJ2-3, with 10 bases lining up with TRBD2. CDR1 SNHLY and CDR2 FYNNEI come from the germline V gene. J gave up 6 bases and V 9 bases, and 9 bases lay outside the gene matches. The CDR3 spans 14 residues. The CDR3 DNA reads as TGTGCCAGACTCCGGACTAGCGGTGGTGATACGCAGTATTTT. Amino acids: CARLRTSGGDTQYF.

This rearrangement joins TRBV20-1 to TRBJ2-1; TRBD2 is a possible D gene (6 bases). The CDR3 extends over 13 amino acids. The ends were cut back, 2 bases at V and 8 bases at J, with 13 bases in the middle. Germline values: CDR1 DFQATT, CDR2 SNEGSKA (reference sequence). CDR3 region: CSARRRLGYEQFF. As DNA, the CDR3 is TGCAGTGCTAGAAGGAGACTAGGGTATGAGCAGTTCTTC.

The chain recombines TRBV14 with TRBJ1-1; no clear D gene. Germline CDR1 SGHDN, CDR2 FVKESK. Trimming removed 5 bases at V and 7 bases at J, with 17 bases between. The length of the CDR3 is 14 residues. CDR3 sequence: CASSRPDNLLEAFF. The CDR3, as DNA: TGTGCCAGCAGCAGGCCCGACAATCTACTTGAAGCTTTCTTT.

V is TRBV27 and J is TRBJ2-3; D is possibly TRBD2 (6 bases). Germline V lookup: CDR1 MNHEY, CDR2 SMNVEV (reference sequence). The CDR3 runs to 15 residues. V lost 2 bases, J lost 3 bases, and 12 bases lay in between. CDR3 nucleotide sequence: TGTGCCAGCAGTTTACCGGGCGGGGATACAGATACGCAGTATTTT. This translates into CASSLPGGDTDTQYF.

This clonotype is a singleton in its sample. The rearrangement joins TRBV10-3 to TRBJ2-5; no reliable D call. The CDR3 covers 13 residues. V lost 4 bases, J lost 5 bases, and 11 bases lay in between. CDR1 and CDR2 from the germline V gene are ENHRY and SYGVKD. This CDR3 is CAISAPGRETQYF. For the CDR3, the DNA is TGTGCCATCAGTGCGCCCGGTCGGGAGACCCAGTACTTC.

The chain recombines TRBV3-1 with TRBJ2-1, with TRBD2 matching over 13 bases. The CDR3 length is 15 residues. J gave up 7 bases and V 4 bases, and 4 bases lay outside the gene matches. The germline V gene has CDR1 LGHDT and CDR2 YNNKEL (reference sequence). The CDR3 coding sequence is TGTGCCAGCAGCCCCACTAGCGGGAGGGGTAATGAGCAGTTCTTC. The encoded protein is CASSPTSGRGNEQFF.

The rearrangement links TRBV2 to TRBJ2-7; perhaps TRBD2 as D (6 bases). CDR3 size: 14 residues. Germline V gene sequence: CDR1 SNHLY, CDR2 FYNNEI. V was trimmed by 7 bases and J by 3 bases, leaving 16 bases between them. The CDR3 loop is CASNVAGGNYEQYF. Written as DNA, the CDR3 is TGTGCCAGCAATGTCGCCGGCGGGAACTACGAGCAGTACTTC.

The genes are TRBV9 and TRBJ2-5, with D possibly being TRBD2 (5 bases). Trimming removed 3 bases from V and 5 bases from J, with 14 bases in between. The V gene's germline CDR1 is SGDLS and CDR2 YYNGEE. CDR3 length: 14 amino acids. The CDR3 protein is CASSGEGWEETQYF. The CDR3 DNA reads as TGTGCCAGCAGCGGAGAAGGGTGGGAGGAGACCCAGTACTTC.

The table lists this clonotype with a count of one. The chain recombines TRBV27 with TRBJ1-5, with 7 nucleotides matching TRBD1. V shed 5 bases, J shed 5 bases, and the junction held 6 bases outside the gene matches. This CDR3 has 14 amino acids. Germline loops: CDR1 MNHEY, CDR2 SMNVEV (reference sequence). The CDR3 DNA is TGTGCCAGCAGTCCAACCAGGGGGGATCAGCCCCAGCATTTT. Amino acids: CASSPTRGDQPQHF.

The J gene is TRBJ2-7, the V gene TRBV12-3 or TRBV12-4, with 10 bases that match TRBD2. V lost 5 bases to trimming and J lost 6 bases; unmatched junction nucleotides: 10. The CDR3 has 15 residues. As DNA, the CDR3 is TGTGCCAGCAGTGCCGGTGGGCTAGCGGGAGTCGAGCAGTACTTC. Its translation is CASSAGGLAGVEQYF.

This chain uses TRBV3-1 with TRBJ1-1, with a tentative D call TRBD1 (6 bases). The germline gives CDR1 LGHDT, CDR2 YNNKEL (reference sequence). Trimming took off 8 bases at V and 0 bases at J, with 13 bases between the two ends. CDR3 length: 14 amino acids. In DNA form, the CDR3 reads TGTGCCAGCGGCGAGGACAGACTGAACACTGAAGCTTTCTTT. Its protein is CASGEDRLNTEAFF.

The sample holds one count of this clonotype. V usage is TRBV12-3 or TRBV12-4 and J usage is TRBJ2-3; D gene ambiguous. The CDR3 has 12 residues. V lost 3 bases and J lost 2, with 3 bases in between. The CDR3 DNA follows: TGTGCCAGCAGTTTGTTCACAGATACGCAGTATTTT. Translated, it gives CASSLFTDTQYF.

This clonotype appeared a single time. In nucleotides, the CDR3 is TGTGCCAGCAGCCGAGGGACAGGGAGCGGTGGGCACTATGGCTACACCTTC. Translated: CASSRGTGSGGHYGYTF. The chain uses TRBV6-4 and TRBJ1-2; 9 nucleotides line up with TRBD1. Per germline, CDR1 MRHNA and CDR2 SNTAGT. The CDR3 spans 17 residues. The ends lost 6 bases at V and 3 bases at J; junction bases unmatched: 14.

This chain connects TRBV29-1 to TRBJ2-7; 9 nucleotides line up with TRBD1. V trimming: 7 bases; J trimming: 2 bases; junction bases outside the gene matches: 9. The CDR3 loop spans 14 amino acids. Germline CDR1 reads SQVTM; CDR2 reads ANQGSEA. The CDR3 DNA follows: TGCAGCGCCCAGGGGTGGGACAGGGCCTACGAGCAGTACTTC. The encoded protein is CSAQGWDRAYEQYF.

The rearrangement links TRBV30 to TRBJ1-1; 7 nucleotides line up with TRBD1. Germline loops: CDR1 GTSNPN, CDR2 SVGIG (reference sequence). CDR3 size: 13 residues. V was clipped by 7 bases and J by 1 base; unmatched bases: 6. CDR3 amino acids: CALRGTANTEAFF. The CDR3 DNA sequence: TGTGCCTTGCGAGGGACAGCGAACACTGAAGCTTTCTTT.

The rearrangement links TRBV20-1 to TRBJ1-4; 8 bases line up with TRBD1. The CDR3 is made up of 14 amino acids. Germline values: CDR1 DFQATT, CDR2 SNEGSKA (reference sequence). V shed 4 bases, J shed 5 bases, and the junction held 6 bases outside the gene matches. CDR3 in DNA: TGCAGTGCTACGCGACAGGGGAGGAATGAAAAACTGTTTTTT. Amino acid sequence: CSATRQGRNEKLFF.